These T cell receptor beta chains were read from a single sample in a study of spatial heterogeneity in lung cancer. TCRdb used MiXCR to reprocess the 5' RACE reads, holding one entry per CDR3 protein. This table holds thousands of distinct CDR3 sequences, approximately 21% found once. This material consisted of PBMCs, taken at surgery. The receptor source for this set is a female donor with early-stage non-small cell lung cancer. Each CDR3 is given with its conserved first and last residue. D genes are given only for firm matches. Expanded clones get a size class; other rows say once, few or many, or leave the size out.

abundance: few
j_gene: TRBJ2-5
d_gene: NA
v_gene: TRBV7-2
CDR3nt: TGTGCCAGCAGCTTAGATTTTAACCAAGAGACCCAGTACTTC
CDR3aa: CASSLDFNQETQYF

abundance: few
j_gene: TRBJ2-1
d_gene: TRBD2
v_gene: TRBV29-1
CDR3nt: TGCAGCGGCCAGATTAGCGGGGCGTACAATGAGCAGTTCTTC
CDR3aa: CSGQISGAYNEQFF

abundance: many
j_gene: TRBJ2-3
d_gene: NA
v_gene: TRBV11-2
CDR3nt: TGTGCCAGCAGCTTAGAAGGAACAGATACGCAGTATTTT
CDR3aa: CASSLEGTDTQYF

abundance: few
j_gene: TRBJ2-3
d_gene: TRBD2
v_gene: TRBV7-2
CDR3nt: TGTGCCAGCAGCACAGTAGGCGGACTAGCGGATACGCAGTATTTT
CDR3aa: CASSTVGGLADTQYF

abundance: medium-sized
j_gene: TRBJ2-7
d_gene: NA
v_gene: TRBV20-1
CDR3nt: TGCAGTGCTAGAGATAGTCTCGGGGTCTCGAGCTCCTACGAGCAGTACTTC
CDR3aa: CSARDSLGVSSSYEQYF

abundance: NA
j_gene: TRBJ2-7
d_gene: NA
v_gene: TRBV6-6
CDR3nt: TGTGCCAGCAGTTATGCGGAAACCTACGAGCAGTACTTC
CDR3aa: CASSYAETYEQYF

abundance: NA
j_gene: TRBJ2-5
d_gene: TRBD2
v_gene: TRBV29-1
CDR3nt: TGCAGCGCCACAACTAGCGGGAGGGAGACCCAGTACTTC
CDR3aa: CSATTSGRETQYF

abundance: few
j_gene: TRBJ2-2
d_gene: NA
v_gene: TRBV20-1
CDR3nt: TGCAGTGCTAGGATGGGGGGCTACACCGGGGAGCTGTTTTTT
CDR3aa: CSARMGGYTGELFF

abundance: medium-sized
j_gene: TRBJ2-3
d_gene: TRBD2
v_gene: TRBV29-1
CDR3nt: TGCAGCGTTGGGGAACTAGCGGAGGCGCTCACAGATACGCAGTATTTT
CDR3aa: CSVGELAEALTDTQYF

abundance: many
j_gene: TRBJ2-7
d_gene: TRBD2
v_gene: TRBV15
CDR3nt: TGTGCCACCAGCAGCGGGAGGTGGTACGAGCAGTACTTC
CDR3aa: CATSSGRWYEQYF

abundance: NA
j_gene: TRBJ2-3
d_gene: NA
v_gene: TRBV19
CDR3nt: TGTGCCAGTAATACCCCGGACGAGGTGGGAGGTCGGAGCACAGATACGCAGTATTTT
CDR3aa: CASNTPDEVGGRSTDTQYF

abundance: NA
j_gene: TRBJ1-5
d_gene: TRBD1
v_gene: TRBV23-1
CDR3nt: TGCGCCAGCAGTCCATTAGGCCATCGACAGGGCGGCCAGCCCCAGCATTTT
CDR3aa: CASSPLGHRQGGQPQHF

abundance: many
j_gene: TRBJ2-1
d_gene: TRBD2
v_gene: TRBV29-1
CDR3nt: TGCAGCGTTGAGTCTAGCGGGATGAATGAGCAGTTCTTC
CDR3aa: CSVESSGMNEQFF

abundance: NA
j_gene: TRBJ2-1
d_gene: TRBD2
v_gene: TRBV20-1
CDR3nt: TGCAGTGCTATAAAAAGCAGCGGGAGCTTCTATGAGCAGTTCTTC
CDR3aa: CSAIKSSGSFYEQFF

abundance: many
j_gene: TRBJ2-5
d_gene: TRBD2
v_gene: TRBV11-3
CDR3nt: TGTGCCAGCAGCTCCCGGACTAGCGGGAGACGGGAGACCCAGTACTTC
CDR3aa: CASSSRTSGRRETQYF

abundance: NA
j_gene: TRBJ2-5
d_gene: TRBD2
v_gene: TRBV7-2
CDR3nt: TGTGCCAGCAGCTTTATAACGGGACTAGCTTTAACAGAGACCCAGTACTTC
CDR3aa: CASSFITGLALTETQYF

abundance: NA
j_gene: TRBJ2-1
d_gene: NA
v_gene: TRBV11-3
CDR3nt: TGTGCCAGCAGCTTAGAAGGGGCTAGCCAAGTCTTC
CDR3aa: CASSLEGASQVF